A single sample gave rise to the 24 T cell receptor beta chains below, sequenced in a study of Graves' ophthalmopathy and Graves' hyperthyroidism. The study amplified TCR beta CDR3 regions using RNA transcripts. Amplification began with first-round RT-PCR using HTBI primers, then second-round multiplex PCR was performed. MiXCR was run by TCRdb on the multiplex PCR reads, yielding one entry per CDR3 protein. Among about 480,000 distinct CDR3 sequences, under 15% were seen once, and the ten largest hold approximately 9.8%. Sequenced: blood. Source of these receptors: a woman aged 25 to 45 with Graves' ophthalmopathy.

This clonotype was counted ten times or more. The genes are TRBV28 and TRBJ2-7; 10 bases fit TRBD2. Germline V gene sequence: CDR1 MDHEN, CDR2 SYDVKM. The CDR3 has 15 residues. With 0 bases clipped from V and 3 bases from J, the junction kept 2 bases outside the gene matches. CDR3 nucleotides: TGTGCCAGCAGTTTATGGCCTAGCGGGAGCTACGAGCAGTACTTC. Protein: CASSLWPSGSYEQYF.

This clonotype was counted at least ten times. The gene calls are TRBV6-1 and TRBJ1-2, with D possibly TRBD1 on 5 matching bases. Germline CDR1 and CDR2: MNHNS and SASEGT. The CDR3 extends over 13 amino acids. V lost 10 bases and J 3 bases, leaving 15 bases between the germline ends. The CDR3 bases are TGTGCCACCCTCGGTGGGGGATACTATGGCTACACCTTC. Protein: CATLGGGYYGYTF.

This clonotype was detected ten times or more. CDR3 sequence reads: CASSFSSRGNYGYTF. The CDR3 DNA is TGTGCCAGCAGTTTTAGTTCCCGGGGAAACTATGGCTACACCTTC. This sequence joins TRBV6-5 and TRBJ1-2, with D hard to call. The V end was cut by 4 bases, the J end by 2 bases, with 14 bases between. The CDR3 has 15 residues. The germline V gene encodes CDR1 MNHEY and CDR2 SVGAGI.

This clonotype was observed at least ten times. The rearrangement uses TRBV12-3 or TRBV12-4 and TRBJ1-2, with TRBD1 matching 7 bases. The V gene end was trimmed by 6 bases and the J gene end by 8 bases; junction bases not matched to a gene: 9. The CDR3 extends over 13 amino acids. CDR3 loop: CASSPGTVRGYTF. As DNA, the CDR3 is TGTGCCAGCAGCCCCGGGACAGTACGGGGCTACACCTTC.

This clonotype was counted many times. The CDR3 loop reads CASSIGTGGVEQYF. The CDR3 bases are TGTGCCAGCAGCATCGGGACAGGGGGAGTCGAGCAGTACTTC. The genes are TRBV27 and TRBJ2-7; 11 bases fit TRBD1. Per the germline V gene, CDR1 is MNHEY and CDR2 is SMNVEV (reference sequence). Trimming cost V 6 bases and J 6 bases; bases outside gene matches: 7. CDR3 length equals 14 residues.

With respect to this clonotype: This may stem from a read error, because a much larger clone lies one nucleotide away. Since the CDR3 does not end with the conserved phenylalanine or tryptophan, this likely comes from a read error. The chain links TRBV12-3 or TRBV12-4 to TRBJ1-5; 7 bases match TRBD1. The V and J ends lost 6 bases and 5 bases, in that order; junction bases with no gene match: 10. This CDR3 comprises 15 residues. In nucleotides, the CDR3 is TGTGCCAGCAGGCAACAGGGGATCTCTGATCAGCCCCAGCATTTG. Its protein product is CASRQQGISDQPQHL.

The chain couples TRBV12-3 or TRBV12-4 to TRBJ2-5; possibly TRBD2 for D (6 bases). This CDR3 has 14 residues. With 6 bases removed from V and 5 bases from J, the gap between germline ends came to 16 bases. This CDR3 reads CASSPLGRRETQYF. The CDR3 DNA reads TGTGCCAGCAGCCCCCTCGGGAGACGGGAGACCCAGTACTTC.

This chain joins TRBV20-1 and TRBJ1-6; D is unclear. This CDR3 region has 15 residues. From germline, CDR1 is DFQATT and CDR2 SNEGSKA (reference sequence). Trimming removed 5 bases at V and 5 bases at J, with 16 bases between. The CDR3 DNA is TGCAGTGCTCGGATAAGCTTAGCGAATAATTCACCCCTCCACTTT. It encodes CSARISLANNSPLHF.

Ten or more counts support this clonotype. The chain carries TRBV11-1 and TRBJ1-1; 7 positions agree with TRBD1. Trimming removed 10 bases from V and 2 bases from J; junction bases left unmatched: 10. The CDR3 length is 14 residues. Germline V gene sequence: CDR1 SGHAT, CDR2 FQDESV (reference sequence). The CDR3: CATTTGTANTEAFF. The CDR3 DNA sequence: TGTGCCACCACGACCGGGACAGCAAACACTGAAGCTTTCTTT.

V gene TRBV10-2 combines with J gene TRBJ2-5; possibly TRBD1 for D (7 bases). Per germline, CDR1 WSHSY and CDR2 SAAADI. V was trimmed by 8 bases and J by 4 bases, leaving 11 bases between them. This CDR3 contains 12 residues. The CDR3 region has the DNA TGCGCCAGCTTTCAGGGGGGAGAGACCCAGTACTTC. Amino acid sequence: CASFQGGETQYF.

In its sample, this clonotype was seen many times. The chain joins TRBV27 to TRBJ1-1; D perhaps matches TRBD1 (6 bases). Germline values: CDR1 MNHEY, CDR2 SMNVEV (reference sequence). This CDR3 is 17 amino acids long. With 3 bases removed from V and 0 bases from J, the gap between germline ends came to 17 bases. The CDR3 loop reads CASSFTPGAGVNTEAFF. The CDR3 DNA follows: TGTGCCAGCAGTTTTACACCAGGGGCGGGGGTGAACACTGAAGCTTTCTTT.

This clonotype was counted ten times or more. The CDR3 coding sequence is TGTGCCAGCAGCCAGGACAGGGGACACTATGGCTACACCTTC. Translation gives CASSQDRGHYGYTF. The V and J genes are TRBV7-2 and TRBJ1-2, with 9 bases matching TRBD1. The CDR3 runs 14 residues. CDR1 and CDR2 from the germline V gene are SGHTA and FQGNSA. V trimming: 5 bases; J trimming: 3 bases; junction bases outside the gene matches: 4.

This clonotype has a handful of counts. This chain links TRBV12-3 or TRBV12-4 with TRBJ1-1, with 7 bases lining up with TRBD1. V trimming: 3 bases; J trimming: 0 bases; junction bases outside the gene matches: 4. The CDR3 totals 15 residues. The CDR3 DNA is TGTGCCAGCAGTTTCGGGGGACAGTTGAACACTGAAGCTTTCTTT. It specifies CASSFGGQLNTEAFF.

The rearrangement uses TRBV3-1 and TRBJ1-1; D uncertain. V was clipped by 4 bases and J by 8 bases, with 17 bases between them. The CDR3 totals 14 residues. Germline V gene lookup returns CDR1 LGHDT and CDR2 YNNKEL (reference sequence). The DNA of the CDR3 is TGTGCCAGCAGCCCGACCGGCGGAGGGTTCGAAGCTTTCTTT. Translating gives CASSPTGGGFEAFF.

This clonotype was observed at least ten times. A much larger clone lies one base from this, so it may be a read error. The rearrangement uses TRBV12-3 or TRBV12-4 and TRBJ1-6; a possible D gene is TRBD1 (5 bases). Trimming removed 7 bases from V and 8 bases from J, with 21 bases in between. The length of the CDR3 is 16 residues. CDR3 coding DNA: TGTGCCAGCACCTTCCGGGACCGCCCCTTCGATTCACCCCTCCACTTT. Translating gives CASTFRDRPFDSPLHF.

This sequence joins TRBV2 and TRBJ1-2; D is undetermined. CDR1 is SNHLY, CDR2 FYNNEI, per germline. This CDR3 is 13 amino acids long. The V and J ends lost 6 bases and 8 bases respectively, with 16 bases between them. The CDR3 sequence: CASRGARESGYTF. In nucleotides, the CDR3 is TGTGCCAGCAGGGGTGCCCGGGAATCAGGCTACACCTTC.

This clonotype was observed many times. This sequence joins TRBV6-5 and TRBJ1-2; no firm D call. V gave up 2 bases and J gave up 1 base, with 11 bases separating them. The CDR3 has 15 residues. Germline V gene lookup returns CDR1 MNHEY and CDR2 SVGAGI. The CDR3 here is CASSYEANLNYGYTF. As DNA, the CDR3 is TGTGCCAGCAGTTACGAGGCCAACCTTAACTATGGCTACACCTTC.

This clonotype has at least ten counts. The V gene is TRBV27, the J gene TRBJ1-3; D call uncertain. Germline-derived CDR1 and CDR2 are MNHEY and SMNVEV (reference sequence). The CDR3 extends over 14 amino acids. Trimming took off 4 bases at V and 9 bases at J, with 16 bases between the two ends. CDR3: CASSSRSGLGTIYF. In nucleotides, the CDR3 is TGTGCCAGCAGTTCCCGTTCCGGCCTAGGCACCATATATTTT.

At least ten counts were recorded for this clonotype. The rearrangement uses TRBV6-2 or TRBV6-3 and TRBJ2-7; 7 bases agree with TRBD2. The V gene's germline CDR1 is MNHEY and CDR2 SVGEGT. The CDR3 loop spans 15 amino acids. Trimming removed 8 bases from V and 1 base from J; junction bases left unmatched: 11. The CDR3 region has the DNA TGTGCCAGCTCTAGCGGAGCCCTGTTTTCCTACGAGCAGTACTTC. Protein product: CASSSGALFSYEQYF.

This clonotype has a count of ten or more. This chain uses TRBV28 with TRBJ1-5; maybe TRBD1 (5 bases). Germline CDR1 MDHEN, CDR2 SYDVKM. This CDR3 is built from 14 residues. The V end lost 2 bases, the J end lost 5 bases, and 10 bases lay between the germline ends. In DNA form, the CDR3 reads TGTGCCAGCAGTTTAATGCGGGGGGATCAGCCCCAGCATTTT. Its protein product is CASSLMRGDQPQHF. Looking up the rest from reference TRBV28 and TRBJ1-5 gives the full variable domain: DVKVTQSSRYLVKRTGEKVFLECVQDMDHENMFWYRQDPGLGLRLIYFSYDVKMKEKGDIPEGYSVSREKKERFSLILESASTNQTSMYLCASSLMRGDQPQHFGDGTRLSIL.

V gene TRBV6-5 combines with J gene TRBJ1-2, with 7 bases aligning to TRBD1. This CDR3 has 14 residues. Germline V gene sequence: CDR1 MNHEY, CDR2 SVGAGI. V gave up 4 bases and J gave up 6 bases; unmatched junction bases: 8. The CDR3 protein is CASSFRTGLDGYTF. The DNA of the CDR3 is TGTGCCAGCAGTTTCCGGACAGGCCTCGATGGCTACACCTTC.

The chain uses TRBV7-2 and TRBJ2-1; TRBD2 matches 8 bases. The CDR3 extends over 15 amino acids. Per the germline V gene, CDR1 is SGHTA and CDR2 is FQGNSA. V was clipped by 5 bases and J by 2 bases; unmatched bases: 5. CDR3 sequence (DNA): TGTGCCAGCAGCCCCTTCGGGGGGGCCTACAATGAGCAGTTCTTC. Protein: CASSPFGGAYNEQFF.

This clonotype was counted only a few times. V usage is TRBV19 and J usage is TRBJ2-4, with 12 bases lining up with TRBD2. Per germline, CDR1 LNHDA and CDR2 SQIVND (reference sequence). V trimming: 6 bases; J trimming: 0 bases; junction bases outside the gene matches: 6. The CDR3 spans 17 residues. The chain's CDR3 is CASRTSGGAQAKNIQYF. In DNA, the CDR3 is TGTGCCAGTAGGACTAGCGGGGGCGCCCAAGCCAAAAACATTCAGTACTTC.

On this clonotype: This could be a read error, since a much larger clone is one nucleotide away. The rearrangement uses TRBV28 and TRBJ2-2; TRBD1 might be the D (5 bases). Trimming removed 9 bases from V and 5 bases from J, with 19 bases in between. The CDR3 length is 15 residues. Germline CDR1 is MDHEN and CDR2 is SYDVKM. CDR3 DNA sequence: TGTGCCAGTCGCCGTATAGGGGATAGGACCGGGGAGCTGTTTTTT. It encodes CASRRIGDRTGELFF.